This TCR beta chain was documented in a study of blood T cell repertoires in COVID-19. In the original processing: Reference gene primer amplification gave estimated nucleated cell counts. The table came from immunoSEQ multiplex PCR; TCRdb's copy has only in-frame clones and leaves some out. That table furnishes V, J and clone size, whereas the DNA furnished D and trimming. Of about 87,000 clones in the sample, around 91% are singletons; the top ten hold 5% to 7%. This CDR3 comprises 16 residues. V was pared by 5 bases and J by 6 bases, with 10 bases of the junction left unmatched. Germline CDR1 is SGHNT and CDR2 is YENEEA.

The sequence derives from a man aged 18 to 30 with COVID-19, enrolled during active disease. The chain recombines TRBV11-3 with TRBJ2-2; 9 nucleotides agree with TRBD1. What was sequenced was peripheral blood. Written as DNA, the CDR3 is TGTGCCAGCAGCCTGACAGGGGGTTGGAGCGCCGGGGAGCTGTTTTTT. This codes for CASSLTGGWSAGELFF.